Listed below are T cell receptor beta chains from one sample, sequenced in a study of blood T cells in healthy people across ages. TCRdb reanalysed the 5' RACE reads using MiXCR and keeps one entry per CDR3 protein. The sample lists about 1.7 million distinct CDR3 sequences; 28% were seen once. Material: blood. The receptors come from a woman in her thirties in good health. The CDR3 runs from the conserved cysteine through the conserved F or W. The D gene is left open where the match is weak. A clone size is listed for some rows: how often the clone was seen (once, few, many), or a class if it is expanded.

- | TRBJ1-5 | few | TRBV10-3 | CAISENWDQPQHF | TGTGCCATCAGTGAGAATTGGGATCAGCCCCAGCATTTT
TRBD1 | TRBJ1-2 | - | TRBV29-1 | CSVEGQVANYGYTF | TGCAGCGTTGAGGGACAGGTAGCTAACTATGGCTACACCTTC
- | TRBJ1-2 | - | TRBV15 | CATGQRHSTYGYTF | TGTGCCACCGGCCAACGACACTCTACCTATGGCTACACCTTC
- | TRBJ2-3 | once | TRBV5-1 | CASSWGDSKDTQYF | TGCGCCAGCAGCTGGGGGGACAGCAAGGATACGCAGTATTTT
- | TRBJ2-7 | - | TRBV9 | CASSPQVDTGPYEQYF | TGTGCCAGCAGCCCCCAAGTAGATACCGGCCCATACGAGCAGTACTTC
- | TRBJ1-5 | many | TRBV7-2 | CASSFHNQPQHF | TGTGCCAGCAGCTTCCACAATCAGCCCCAGCATTTT
- | TRBJ2-3 | - | TRBV5-1 | CASSPSPGQADTQYF | TGCGCCAGCAGTCCGTCCCCCGGTCAAGCGGATACGCAGTATTTT
- | TRBJ2-3 | - | TRBV20-1 | CSAGDLGRTDTQYF | TGCAGTGCTGGGGACTTGGGGCGCACAGATACGCAGTATTTT
- | TRBJ1-4 | once | TRBV6-1 | CASRVAGGSDEKLFF | TGTGCCAGCAGAGTCGCGGGCGGTTCGGATGAAAAACTGTTTTTT
TRBD1 | TRBJ1-1 | few | TRBV27 | CASSHRGLTEAFF | TGTGCCAGCAGCCACAGGGGCTTGACTGAAGCTTTCTTT